These 8 T cell receptor beta chains came from one sample sequenced in a study of T-cell reconstitution after alpha-beta-depleted transplantation in children. A TCRbeta library incorporating unique molecular identifiers was prepared. TCRdb itself ran the PCR reads through MiXCR, one entry per CDR3 protein. Of around 94,000 distinct CDR3 sequences in the sample, under 9% are singletons; the top ten hold about 15%. The sample consisted of PBMCs, taken before TCRalphabeta/CD19-depleted stem cell transplant. The source is a boy aged 2-9 years with acute lymphoblastic leukemia, due to receive a stem cell transplant.

In this sample, this clonotype turned up a few times. This chain links TRBV6-6 with TRBJ1-4; D is undetermined. The CDR3 is made up of 12 amino acids. Per germline, CDR1 MNHNY and CDR2 SVGAGI (reference sequence). CDR3 loop: CATRQFNEKLFF. Written as DNA, the CDR3 is TGTGCGACAAGGCAGTTTAATGAAAAACTGTTTTTT.

This clonotype turned up a few times. This chain links TRBV5-1 with TRBJ1-1; 7 positions match TRBD1. The CDR3 totals 14 residues. Germline CDR1 SGHRS, CDR2 YFSETQ. V lost 5 bases and J lost 3; bases outside the gene matches: 7. CDR3 nucleotides: TGCGCCAGCAGACAACAGGGGCAGGACACTGAAGCTTTCTTT. It codes for CASRQQGQDTEAFF.

A few counts support this clonotype. The V gene is TRBV3-1, the J gene TRBJ2-1, with 9 bases fitting TRBD1. The CDR3 contains 18 residues. V shed 10 bases and J 4 bases; nucleotides not matched to a gene: 20. Germline CDR1 reads LGHDT; CDR2 reads YNNKEL (reference sequence). The CDR3 sequence: CAICLFPRTGERYNEQFF. The CDR3 nucleotides are TGTGCCATCTGTTTATTCCCGCGGACAGGGGAAAGGTACAATGAGCAGTTCTTC.

Relative to its sample, this clonotype is medium-sized. This chain connects TRBV6-5 to TRBJ2-1, with D hard to call. The germline V gene has CDR1 MNHEY and CDR2 SVGAGI. CDR3 length: 11 amino acids. The V and J ends lost 3 bases and 10 bases respectively, with 7 bases between them. The chain's CDR3 is CASSYGFEQFF. The DNA for the CDR3 is TGTGCCAGCAGTTATGGGTTCGAGCAGTTCTTC.

J is TRBJ2-3 and V is TRBV12-3 or TRBV12-4; TRBD2 is a possible D gene (5 bases). This CDR3 has 15 residues. V lost 5 bases, J lost 3 bases, and 15 bases lay in between. CDR3 coding DNA: TGTGCCAGCAGTACCCGGGGAGTAGGGACAGATACGCAGTATTTT. Its translation: CASSTRGVGTDTQYF.

This clonotype was seen at least ten times. The J gene is TRBJ2-7, the V gene TRBV2; no definite D call. The CDR3 is made up of 11 amino acids. In germline, CDR1 is SNHLY, CDR2 FYNNEI. Trimming took off 2 bases at V and 5 bases at J, with 4 bases between the two ends. The CDR3 DNA reads as TGTGCCAGCAGTGAAACCGACGAGCAGTACTTC. Residues: CASSETDEQYF.

The sample holds many counts of this clonotype. The chain has TRBV5-1 and TRBJ2-5; 8 nucleotides line up with TRBD1. CDR1 and CDR2 from the germline V gene are SGHRS and YFSETQ. The CDR3 contains 15 residues. With 7 bases clipped from V and 2 bases from J, the junction kept 10 bases outside the gene matches. The CDR3 is CASSSRTGIQETQYF. The CDR3 DNA reads TGCGCCAGCTCTTCGCGGACAGGGATACAAGAGACCCAGTACTTC. Variable domain in full (rest from reference TRBV5-1 and TRBJ2-5): KAGVTQTPRYLIKTRGQQVTLSCSPISGHRSVSWYQQTPGQGLQFLFEYFSETQRNKGNFPGRFSGRQFSNSRSEMNVSTLELGDSALYLCASSSRTGIQETQYFGPGTRLLVL.

This clonotype was detected many times. This sequence joins TRBV5-6 and TRBJ2-7; 7 bases line up with TRBD1. The germline V gene has CDR1 SGHDT and CDR2 YYEEEE. V trimming: 2 bases; J trimming: 0 bases; junction bases outside the gene matches: 2. The CDR3 loop spans 14 amino acids. The CDR3 spells CASSLGTVSYEQYF. CDR3 coding DNA: TGTGCCAGCAGCTTAGGGACAGTCTCCTACGAGCAGTACTTC. Filled out from reference TRBV5-6 and TRBJ2-7, the complete variable domain reads DAGVTQSPTHLIKTRGQQVTLRCSPKSGHDTVSWYQQALGQGPQFIFQYYEEEERQRGNFPDRFSGHQFPNYSSELNVNALLLGDSALYLCASSLGTVSYEQYFGPGTRLTVT.